This T cell receptor (beta chain) is drawn from a study of Graves' ophthalmopathy and Graves' hyperthyroidism. Study-wide points: As the model predicted ophthalmopathy progression, it achieved a sensitivity of roughly 69% and a specificity of roughly 72%. In blood, most expanded thyroid clonotypes above 0.001 frequency were also detected.

Other autoimmune disease, uncontrolled infection, pregnancy and lactation led to exclusion. The authors diagnosed from clinical symptoms, serum thyroxine, TRAb, thyroid ultrasound and orbital computed tomography. TCR beta CDR3 amplification used RNA transcripts. Second-round multiplex PCR came after a first-round RT-PCR that employed HTBI primers. TCRdb ran MiXCR on the multiplex PCR reads and lists one entry per CDR3 protein. This sample has about half a million distinct CDR3 sequences, with approximately 15% found just once. At least ten counts were recorded for this clonotype. Its antigen is as yet unknown. The CDR3 has 16 amino acids. From germline, CDR1 is LNHNV and CDR2 YYDKDF (reference sequence). V was cut by 0 bases and J by 1 base, with 12 bases left in between.

The TCR was taken from a woman aged 30 to 39 with Graves' ophthalmopathy. The chain couples TRBV15 to TRBJ1-1, with D perhaps TRBD1 (6 bases). The material sequenced was blood. This CDR3 is CATSREGHPSNTEAFF. Here the CDR3 DNA reads TGTGCCACCAGCAGAGAGGGACACCCTTCGAACACTGAAGCTTTCTTT.